Shown below are 20 T cell receptor beta chains from a single sample sequenced in a study of blood T cell repertoires in COVID-19 (dated by TCRdb to the early 2020s). Library generation was performed with the immunoSEQ multiplex PCR assay. In TCRdb, the immuneACCESS table is reduced to in-frame sequences with V and J assigned. These tables do not hold every clone; where another copy was compared, an unresolved V gene accounts for under half, and the others remain unexplained. The sample table holds approximately 270,000 clones, of which around 89% were seen once. The ten largest clones represent roughly 0.8% of the sample. Sequencing was carried out using peripheral blood. The receptors were gathered from a man aged 30-40 years with acute or convalescent COVID-19.

The chain uses TRBV28 and TRBJ1-2; 8 bases are a match to TRBD1. Germline-derived CDR1 and CDR2 are MDHEN and SYDVKM. The CDR3 runs 14 residues. Trimming took 5 bases from V and 8 from J; bases not matched to a gene: 10. DNA of the CDR3: TGTGCCAGCAGTATTTCGGACAGGGCAATAGGCTACACCTTC. This encodes CASSISDRAIGYTF.

CDR3 sequence reads: CSVEEQNVKAFF. CDR3 coding DNA: TGCAGCGTTGAAGAACAGAATGTGAAAGCTTTCTTT. The chain uses TRBV29-1 and TRBJ1-1, with D unclear. CDR3 length: 12 amino acids. CDR1 is SQVTM and CDR2 is ANQGSEA in the germline V gene. The germline V and J ends were trimmed by 0 bases and 9 bases, with 11 bases remaining between them.

This chain uses TRBV2 with TRBJ2-7; D might be TRBD1 (5 bases). V was cut by 8 bases and J by 7 bases, with 18 bases left in between. In germline, CDR1 is SNHLY, CDR2 FYNNEI. The CDR3 totals 13 residues. The CDR3 DNA sequence: TGTGCCAGCGCGTTTCGTAGGGGTATAGAGCAGTACTTC. Translation gives CASAFRRGIEQYF.

J is TRBJ2-2 and V is TRBV28; D possibly corresponds to TRBD1 (6 bases). Germline CDR1 is MDHEN and CDR2 is SYDVKM. V shed 5 bases and J shed 15 bases, with 19 bases lying between them. This CDR3 spans 13 amino acids. CDR3 sequence: CASSPSTGRQVFF. CDR3 coding DNA: TGTGCCAGCAGTCCATCGACAGGCCGTCAGGTGTTTTTT. Complete variable domain (other parts from reference TRBV28 and TRBJ2-2): DVKVTQSSRYLVKRTGEKVFLECVQDMDHENMFWYRQDPGLGLRLIYFSYDVKMKEKGDIPEGYSVSREKKERFSLILESASTNQTSMYLCASSPSTGRQVFFGEGSRLTVL.

The chain couples TRBV11-2 to TRBJ2-3; D is uncertain. The CDR3 consists of 15 residues. From germline, CDR1 is SGHAT and CDR2 FQNNGV. Deletions cut 3 bases from V and 6 bases from J, with 16 bases between. The CDR3 region has the DNA TGTGCCAGCAGCTTTTTAGCTACCCCTCGGGATACGCAGTATTTT. It translates to CASSFLATPRDTQYF.

This clone was detected a few times. The rearrangement uses TRBV15 and TRBJ1-3; 9 nucleotides line up with TRBD1. The J segment lost 2 bases and the V segment lost 8 bases, leaving 4 bases of the junction unmatched. Germline loops: CDR1 LNHNV, CDR2 YYDKDF (reference sequence). The CDR3 has 14 amino acids. This CDR3 reads CATARDRAGNTIYF. The CDR3 nucleotides read TGTGCCACCGCTCGGGACAGGGCTGGAAACACCATATATTTT.

This clone was recorded a few times. Additional DNA sequences in this sample encode the identical CDR3. V usage is TRBV29-1 and J usage is TRBJ1-1; possible D gene TRBD1, 6 bases. Germline V CDR1 and CDR2: SQVTM, ANQGSEA. V was shortened by 6 bases and J by 0 bases, with 8 bases between the two germline ends. The CDR3 loop spans 12 amino acids. In nucleotides, the CDR3 is TGCAGCGTAGGACAGATGAACACTGAAGCTTTCTTT. Protein product: CSVGQMNTEAFF.

J is TRBJ2-5 and V is TRBV3-1 (or the pseudogene TRBV3-2), with a weak D call TRBD2 (6 bases). The CDR3 runs 13 residues. Between the trimmed V and J ends, which lost 9 bases and 1 base, there was a span of 12 bases. The germline V gene encodes CDR1 LGHDT and CDR2 YNNKEL (reference sequence). In DNA, the CDR3 is TGTGCCAGTACACGGGACTCCCAAGAGACCCAGTACTTC. Translated: CASTRDSQETQYF.

The chain carries TRBV19 and TRBJ2-2; TRBD2 aligns across 9 bases. Germline V lookup: CDR1 LNHDA, CDR2 SQIVND (reference sequence). The CDR3 consists of 14 residues. With V trimmed by 5 bases and J by 4 bases, 2 bases remained unmatched. Written as DNA, the CDR3 is TGTGCCAGTAGTGGGACTAGCTTCACCGGGGAGCTGTTTTTT. Translation gives CASSGTSFTGELFF.

The chain employs TRBV19 and TRBJ2-2; D possibly corresponds to TRBD1 (7 bases). The germline V gene encodes CDR1 LNHDA and CDR2 SQIVND (reference sequence). The CDR3 is 16 amino acids. Trimming took 3 bases from V and 5 from J, leaving 16 bases between them. The CDR3 DNA sequence: TGTGCCAGTAGTATGGAGGGGGCCCCGGGGACCGGGGAGCTGTTTTTT. It specifies CASSMEGAPGTGELFF. Full variable domain (missing parts from reference TRBV19 and TRBJ2-2): DGGITQSPKYLFRKEGQNVTLSCEQNLNHDAMYWYRQDPGQGLRLIYYSQIVNDFQKGDIAEGYSVSREKKESFPLTVTSAQKNPTAFYLCASSMEGAPGTGELFFGEGSRLTVL.

The chain uses TRBV19 and TRBJ2-1; 10 nucleotides agree with TRBD2. CDR1 is LNHDA, CDR2 SQIVND, per germline (reference sequence). The CDR3 length is 20 residues. The trim removed 1 base at V and 0 bases at J, leaving 12 bases unmatched. CDR3 coding DNA: TGTGCCAGTAGTATAGCCGTAGCGGGAGGCTCATTTGACTCCTACAATGAGCAGTTCTTC. This sequence encodes CASSIAVAGGSFDSYNEQFF.

This clone was observed once. This sequence joins TRBV24-1 and TRBJ1-1, with D unresolved. From germline, CDR1 is KGHDR and CDR2 SFDVKD. V lost 9 bases to trimming and J lost 1 base, with 11 bases between them. The CDR3 spans 13 residues. The DNA for the CDR3 is TGTGCCACCCGTCTAGCCGAGAACACTGAAGCTTTCTTT. Encoded protein: CATRLAENTEAFF.

J is TRBJ2-1 and V is TRBV28, with TRBD2 matching over 7 bases. CDR1 is MDHEN and CDR2 is SYDVKM in the germline V gene. This CDR3 has 16 amino acids. Losses at the gene ends were 1 base for V and 15 bases for J; bases not matched to a gene: 18. The CDR3 is CASSLSEAGRPPGGFF. Here the CDR3 DNA reads TGTGCCAGCAGTTTATCTGAAGCGGGACGCCCTCCGGGGGGGTTCTTC. Full variable domain (rest looked up from reference TRBV28 and TRBJ2-1): DVKVTQSSRYLVKRTGEKVFLECVQDMDHENMFWYRQDPGLGLRLIYFSYDVKMKEKGDIPEGYSVSREKKERFSLILESASTNQTSMYLCASSLSEAGRPPGGFFGPGTRLTVL.

The J gene is TRBJ2-2, the V gene TRBV6-5, with TRBD1 matching over 8 bases. V gave up 6 bases and J gave up 6 bases; unmatched junction bases: 0. CDR3 size: 12 residues. Germline lookup yields CDR1 MNHEY and CDR2 SVGAGI. CDR3 bases: TGTGCCAGCAGACAGGGGGCCGGGGAGCTGTTTTTT. Translation gives CASRQGAGELFF.

The gene calls are TRBV28 and TRBJ1-5; D gene unclear. The germline gives CDR1 MDHEN, CDR2 SYDVKM. V lost 1 base to trimming and J lost 5 bases, with 6 bases between them. The length of the CDR3 is 13 residues. CDR3 loop: CASSLFLDQPQHF. In nucleotides, the CDR3 is TGTGCCAGCAGTTTATTCTTAGATCAGCCCCAGCATTTT.

The rearrangement links TRBV30 to TRBJ1-1; no firm D call. This CDR3 contains 13 residues. V lost 3 bases, J lost 0 bases, and 8 bases lay in between. Per the germline V gene, CDR1 is GTSNPN and CDR2 is SVGIG (reference sequence). The CDR3 DNA reads TGTGCCTGGAGACGCAGTATGAACACTGAAGCTTTCTTT. This gives the protein CAWRRSMNTEAFF.

This clone was detected a few times. This chain links TRBV28 with TRBJ1-3; D gene ambiguous. This CDR3 is 15 amino acids long. The V end lost 1 base, the J end lost 2 bases, and 9 bases lay between the germline ends. The germline V gene encodes CDR1 MDHEN and CDR2 SYDVKM. The CDR3 coding sequence is TGTGCCAGCAGTTTATCAGGTAGAGCTGGAAACACCATATATTTT. It is translated as CASSLSGRAGNTIYF.

This chain connects TRBV30 to TRBJ2-5, with 8 nucleotides matching TRBD2. CDR3 length: 14 amino acids. The V gene end was trimmed by 4 bases and the J gene end by 4 bases; junction bases not matched to a gene: 8. CDR1 is GTSNPN, CDR2 SVGIG, per germline (reference sequence). The CDR3 is CAWMRGALSETQYF. CDR3 DNA sequence: TGTGCCTGGATGCGGGGGGCGTTATCAGAGACCCAGTACTTC.

The genes are TRBV24-1 and TRBJ2-3, with 7 bases that match TRBD1. V shed 4 bases and J 2 bases; nucleotides not matched to a gene: 5. Germline V CDR1 and CDR2: KGHDR, SFDVKD. This CDR3 has 15 amino acids. As DNA, the CDR3 is TGTGCCACCAGTGAAACGGACAGGAACACAGATACGCAGTATTTT. It specifies CATSETDRNTDTQYF.

This sequence joins TRBV7-9 and TRBJ2-3, with 8 bases matching TRBD2. The CDR3 totals 16 residues. Losses at the gene ends were 4 bases for V and 8 bases for J; bases not matched to a gene: 14. The germline CDR1 and CDR2 sequences are SEHNR and FQNEAQ (reference sequence). CDR3 in amino acids: CASSSNGGGKGGTQYF. The CDR3 coding sequence is TGTGCCAGCAGCTCCAATGGCGGGGGGAAAGGTGGTACGCAGTATTTT.